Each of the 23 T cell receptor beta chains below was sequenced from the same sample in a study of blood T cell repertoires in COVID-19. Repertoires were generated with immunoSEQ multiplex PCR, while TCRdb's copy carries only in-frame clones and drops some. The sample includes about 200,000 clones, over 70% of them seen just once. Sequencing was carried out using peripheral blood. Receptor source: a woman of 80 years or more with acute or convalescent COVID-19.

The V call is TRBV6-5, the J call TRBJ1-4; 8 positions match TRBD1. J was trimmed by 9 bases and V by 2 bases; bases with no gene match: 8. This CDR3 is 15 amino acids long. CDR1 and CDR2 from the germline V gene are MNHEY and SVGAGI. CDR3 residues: CASSYLGQGKKKLFF. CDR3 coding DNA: TGTGCCAGCAGTTACCTAGGACAGGGAAAGAAAAAACTGTTTTTT.

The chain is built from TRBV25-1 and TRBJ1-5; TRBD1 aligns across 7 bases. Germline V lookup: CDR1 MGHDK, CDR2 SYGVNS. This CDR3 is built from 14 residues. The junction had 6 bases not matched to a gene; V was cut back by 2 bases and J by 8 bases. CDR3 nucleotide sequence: TGTGCCAGCAGTGAAACAGGGGAATGGGAGCCCCAGCATTTT. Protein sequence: CASSETGEWEPQHF.

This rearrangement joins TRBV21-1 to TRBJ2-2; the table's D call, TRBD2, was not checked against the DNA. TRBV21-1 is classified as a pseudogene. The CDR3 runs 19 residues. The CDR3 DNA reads TGTGCCAGCAGCAAAGCGGTCGGGGGTAGGGGTTCGCACACCGGGGAGCTGTTTTTT. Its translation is CASSKAVGGRGSHTGELFF.

The CDR3 DNA reads TGTGCCAGCAGTTTGGACAGGGGCCCCCTCCCCCAGCATTTT. It is translated as CASSLDRGPLPQHF. V gene TRBV28 combines with J gene TRBJ1-5; 9 bases line up with TRBD1. Germline CDR1 and CDR2: MDHEN and SYDVKM. The V gene end was trimmed by 3 bases and the J gene end by 10 bases; junction bases not matched to a gene: 7. The CDR3 extends over 14 amino acids.

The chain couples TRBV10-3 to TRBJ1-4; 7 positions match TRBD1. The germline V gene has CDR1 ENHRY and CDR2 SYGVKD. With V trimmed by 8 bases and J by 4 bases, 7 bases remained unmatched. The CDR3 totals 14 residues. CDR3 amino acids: CAIGQGGDNEKLFF. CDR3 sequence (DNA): TGTGCCATCGGGCAGGGGGGAGATAATGAAAAACTGTTTTTT.

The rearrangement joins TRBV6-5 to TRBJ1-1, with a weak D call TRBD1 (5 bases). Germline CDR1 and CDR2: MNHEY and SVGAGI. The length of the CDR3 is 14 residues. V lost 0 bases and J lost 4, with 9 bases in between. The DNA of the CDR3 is TGTGCCAGCAGTTACTCGGGGGGGACCACTGAAGCTTTCTTT. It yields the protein CASSYSGGTTEAFF.

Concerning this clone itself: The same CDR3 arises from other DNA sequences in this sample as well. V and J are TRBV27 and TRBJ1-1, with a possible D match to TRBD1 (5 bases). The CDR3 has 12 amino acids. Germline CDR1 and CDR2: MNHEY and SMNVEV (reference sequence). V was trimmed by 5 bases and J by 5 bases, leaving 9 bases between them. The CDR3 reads CASSDRGTEAFF. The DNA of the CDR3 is TGTGCCAGCAGTGATAGGGGTACTGAAGCTTTCTTT.

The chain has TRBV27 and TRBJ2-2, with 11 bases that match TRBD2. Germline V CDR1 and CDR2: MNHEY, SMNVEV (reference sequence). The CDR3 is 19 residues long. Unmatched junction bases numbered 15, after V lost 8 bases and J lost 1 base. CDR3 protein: CASAVYPLGTSGNTGELFF. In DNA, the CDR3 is TGTGCCAGCGCAGTTTACCCTCTCGGGACTAGCGGGAACACCGGGGAGCTGTTTTTT.

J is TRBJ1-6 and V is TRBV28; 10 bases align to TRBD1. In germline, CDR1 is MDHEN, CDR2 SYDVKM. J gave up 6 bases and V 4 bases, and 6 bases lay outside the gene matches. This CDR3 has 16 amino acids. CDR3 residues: CASSSPTGGINSPLHF. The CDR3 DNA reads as TGTGCCAGCAGTTCGCCGACAGGGGGCATTAATTCACCCCTCCACTTT.

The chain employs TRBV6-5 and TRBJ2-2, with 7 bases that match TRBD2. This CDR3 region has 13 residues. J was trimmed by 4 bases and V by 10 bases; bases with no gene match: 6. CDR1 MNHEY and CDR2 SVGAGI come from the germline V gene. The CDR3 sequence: CAIPSGGTGELFF. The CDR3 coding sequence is TGTGCCATCCCTTCGGGGGGCACCGGGGAGCTGTTTTTT.

CDR3 coding DNA: TGTGCCAGCAGCTTAGATCGAAGTGGGCCAGGGGTGCAGTACTTC. Translation: CASSLDRSGPGVQYF. The chain employs TRBV11-2 and TRBJ2-7; possible D gene TRBD1, 6 bases. This CDR3 contains 15 residues. The germline gives CDR1 SGHAT, CDR2 FQNNGV. The V end lost 0 bases, the J end lost 9 bases, and 18 bases lay between the germline ends.

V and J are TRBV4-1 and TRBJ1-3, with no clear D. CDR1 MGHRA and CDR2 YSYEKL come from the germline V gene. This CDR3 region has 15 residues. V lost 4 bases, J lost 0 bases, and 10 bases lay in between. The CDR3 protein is CASSPRQNSGNTIYF. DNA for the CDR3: TGCGCCAGCAGCCCCCGCCAGAACTCTGGAAACACCATATATTTT.

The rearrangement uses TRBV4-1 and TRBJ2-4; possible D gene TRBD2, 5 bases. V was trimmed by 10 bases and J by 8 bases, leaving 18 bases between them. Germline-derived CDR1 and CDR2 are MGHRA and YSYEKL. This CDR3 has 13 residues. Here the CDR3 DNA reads TGCGCCACACCAAGGAGGACTGGGGACATTCAGTACTTC. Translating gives CATPRRTGDIQYF.

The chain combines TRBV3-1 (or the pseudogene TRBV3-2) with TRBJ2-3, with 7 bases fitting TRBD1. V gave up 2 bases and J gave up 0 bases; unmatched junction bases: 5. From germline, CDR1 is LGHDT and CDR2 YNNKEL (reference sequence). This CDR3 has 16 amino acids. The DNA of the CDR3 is TGTGCCAGCAGCCAAAATGGACAGGCGAGCACAGATACGCAGTATTTT. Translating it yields CASSQNGQASTDTQYF.

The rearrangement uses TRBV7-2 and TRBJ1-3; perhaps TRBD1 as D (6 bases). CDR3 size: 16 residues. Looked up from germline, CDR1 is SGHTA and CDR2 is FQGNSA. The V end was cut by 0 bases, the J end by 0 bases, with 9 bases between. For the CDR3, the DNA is TGTGCCAGCAGCTTAGCGACAGGACTCTCTGGAAACACCATATATTTT. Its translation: CASSLATGLSGNTIYF.

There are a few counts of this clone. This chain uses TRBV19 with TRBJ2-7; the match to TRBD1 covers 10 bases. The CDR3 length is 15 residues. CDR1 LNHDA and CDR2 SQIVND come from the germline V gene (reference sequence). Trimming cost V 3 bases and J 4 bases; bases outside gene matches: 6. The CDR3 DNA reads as TGTGCCAGTAGTATGCCGGGGACAGGGGTTTACGAGCAGTACTTC. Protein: CASSMPGTGVYEQYF.

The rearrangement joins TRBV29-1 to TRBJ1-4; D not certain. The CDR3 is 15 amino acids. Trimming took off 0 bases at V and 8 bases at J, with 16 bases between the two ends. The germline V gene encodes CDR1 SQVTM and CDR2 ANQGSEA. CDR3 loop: CSVEEAGHEQEKLFF. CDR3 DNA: TGCAGCGTTGAAGAGGCAGGCCACGAGCAGGAAAAACTGTTTTTT.

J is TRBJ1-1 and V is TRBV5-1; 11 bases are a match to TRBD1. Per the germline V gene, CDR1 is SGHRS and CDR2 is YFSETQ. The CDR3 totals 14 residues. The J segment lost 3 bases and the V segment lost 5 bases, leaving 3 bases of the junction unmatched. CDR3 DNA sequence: TGCGCCAGCAGTTGGGGACAGGGGGACACTGAAGCTTTCTTT. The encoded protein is CASSWGQGDTEAFF.

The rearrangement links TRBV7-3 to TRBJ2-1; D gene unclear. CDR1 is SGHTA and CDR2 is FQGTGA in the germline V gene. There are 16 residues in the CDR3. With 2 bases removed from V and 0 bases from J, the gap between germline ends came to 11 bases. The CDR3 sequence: CASSLGRTSSYNEQFF. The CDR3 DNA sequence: TGTGCCAGCAGCTTAGGCAGAACCAGCTCCTACAATGAGCAGTTCTTC.

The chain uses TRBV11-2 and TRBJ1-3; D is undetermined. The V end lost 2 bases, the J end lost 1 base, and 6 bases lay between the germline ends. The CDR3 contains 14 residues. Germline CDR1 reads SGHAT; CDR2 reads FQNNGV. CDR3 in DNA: TGTGCCAGCAGCTTAAGCATTTCTGGAAACACCATATATTTT. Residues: CASSLSISGNTIYF.

DNA for the CDR3: TGTGCCAGCAGCCCGGGACAGGGCGCTTACTCTGGGGCCAACGTCCTGACTTTC. Encoded protein: CASSPGQGAYSGANVLTF. The V and J genes are TRBV7-6 and TRBJ2-6, with 9 nucleotides matching TRBD1. Germline-derived CDR1 and CDR2 are SGHVS and FNYEAQ. There are 18 residues in the CDR3. The V gene end was trimmed by 5 bases and the J gene end by 0 bases; junction bases not matched to a gene: 8.

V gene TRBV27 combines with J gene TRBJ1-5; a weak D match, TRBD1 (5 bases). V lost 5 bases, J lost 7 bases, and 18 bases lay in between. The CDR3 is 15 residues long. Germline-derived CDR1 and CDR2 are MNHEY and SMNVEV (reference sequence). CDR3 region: CASSAALGGTQPQHF. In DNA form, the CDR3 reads TGTGCCAGCAGTGCGGCCCTGGGGGGGACCCAGCCCCAGCATTTT.

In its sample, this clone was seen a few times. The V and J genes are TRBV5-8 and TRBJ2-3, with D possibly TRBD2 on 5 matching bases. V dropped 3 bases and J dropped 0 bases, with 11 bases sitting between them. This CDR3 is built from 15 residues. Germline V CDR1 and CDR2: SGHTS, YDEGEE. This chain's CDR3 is CASSSGLASTDTQYF. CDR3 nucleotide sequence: TGTGCCAGCAGCTCTGGACTCGCTAGCACAGATACGCAGTATTTT.